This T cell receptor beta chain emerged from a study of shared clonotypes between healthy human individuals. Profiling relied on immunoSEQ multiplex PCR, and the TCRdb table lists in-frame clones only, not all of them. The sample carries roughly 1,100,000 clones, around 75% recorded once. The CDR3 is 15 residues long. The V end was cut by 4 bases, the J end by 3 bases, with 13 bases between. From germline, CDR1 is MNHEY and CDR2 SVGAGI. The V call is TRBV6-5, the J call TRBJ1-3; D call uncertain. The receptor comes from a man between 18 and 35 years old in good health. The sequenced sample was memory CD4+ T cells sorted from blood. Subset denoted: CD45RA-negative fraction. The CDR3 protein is CASSSGILGGNTIYF. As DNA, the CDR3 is TGTGCCAGCAGTTCGGGGATCCTCGGTGGAAACACCATATATTTT.